This T cell receptor beta chain was documented in a study of shared clonotypes between healthy human individuals. Clones were sequenced by immunoSEQ multiplex PCR, and TCRdb holds only the in-frame ones, with some missing. The sample includes some 510,000 clones, 60% to 85% of them seen just once. The sequence was collected from a woman in her forties in good health. Some clones in this sample may be carry-over from other donors' samples. Sequenced sample: PBMCs.

CDR3 loop: CATSRDRDFNYGYTF. CDR3 sequence (DNA): TGTGCCACCAGCAGAGATCGGGACTTTAACTATGGCTACACCTTC. The J gene is TRBJ1-2, the V gene TRBV15; D is possibly TRBD1 (5 bases). V was shortened by 0 bases and J by 1 base, with 9 bases between the two germline ends. Per the germline V gene, CDR1 is LNHNV and CDR2 is YYDKDF (reference sequence). The CDR3 covers 15 residues.